This T cell receptor beta chain came from a study of long-term antiretroviral therapy in people with HIV. Notes on the study in general: Clones that expanded before ART (that is, prior to treatment) dominated the repertoire at all time points. In the period from the mid-2000s to the late 2010s, blood was collected, possibly under older ART regimens.

Germline-derived CDR1 and CDR2 are SEHNR and FQNEAQ (reference sequence). This CDR3 spans 15 amino acids. With V trimmed by 4 bases and J by 8 bases, 10 bases remained unmatched. This clone has just one count. What it binds is not known. A v3.0 immunoSEQ assay was performed at survey level. The study targeted 40,000-50,000 T-cell genomes per sample in sequencing. Using immunoSEQ multiplex PCR, the repertoire was profiled, and TCRdb retains in-frame clones only, with some absent. The sample holds about 31,000 clones, approximately 85% seen once. The sequenced sample was unsorted PBMCs, obtained 0.8 years before starting antiretroviral therapy. This clonotype was obtained from a man aged 18-30 years with HIV. J is TRBJ2-1 and V is TRBV7-9; TRBD1 aligns across 8 bases. The CDR3 sequence: CASSSGDRLRDEQFF. CDR3 DNA: TGTGCCAGCAGCTCTGGGGACAGGCTCCGAGATGAGCAGTTCTTC. The full variable domain, its missing parts supplied by reference TRBV7-9 and TRBJ2-1, is DTGVSQNPRHKITKRGQNVTFRCDPISEHNRLYWYRQTLGQGPEFLTYFQNEAQLEKSRLLSDRFSAERPKGSFSTLEIQRTEQGDSAMYLCASSSGDRLRDEQFFGPGTRLTVL.